The 15 T cell receptor beta chains reported below all come from one sample, sequenced in a study of PD-1 blockade in classical Hodgkin lymphoma (TCRdb year 2020). The time point label, as the study defines it: cycle 2 day 1 (C2D1) of nivolumab. Every trial patient had relapsed following autologous stem cell transplantation, and prior brentuximab vedotin exposure was what differed among cohorts A, B and C. Libraries were built with the immunoSEQ multiplex PCR assay. Sourced from immuneACCESS, this table was stored by TCRdb with only in-frame sequences that have V and J called. A share of the clones is absent; for the studies checked, an unresolved V gene accounts for under half, and the remainder has no known explanation. The sample profile shows some 150,000 clones; about four fifths of them were found once. The ten largest account for about 9.3% of the sample. Sequenced material: peripheral blood mononuclear cells (PBMCs), taken before the second cycle of nivolumab. Receptors originate from a human donor with classical Hodgkin lymphoma.

The rearrangement links TRBV10-3 to TRBJ1-2; 7 positions agree with TRBD1. In germline, CDR1 is ENHRY, CDR2 SYGVKD. This CDR3 has 12 residues. Germline trimming cut 9 bases from V and 6 bases from J; bases unmatched to any gene: 7. DNA for the CDR3: TGTGCCATTCCACAGGGGAACGATGGCTACACCTTC. Its translation: CAIPQGNDGYTF.

The sample holds a few counts of this clone. CDR3 bases: TGTGCCAGCAGCTCGGCGACAGGGAGTAACTATGGCTACACCTTC. Encoded protein: CASSSATGSNYGYTF. J is TRBJ1-2 and V is TRBV7-9; 7 bases are shared with TRBD1. The J segment lost 1 base and the V segment lost 4 bases, leaving 6 bases of the junction unmatched. The CDR3 runs to 15 residues. Germline V gives CDR1 SEHNR, CDR2 FQNEAQ (reference sequence).

The V call is TRBV4-1, the J call TRBJ1-3; 8 nucleotides align to TRBD1. Germline lookup yields CDR1 MGHRA and CDR2 YSYEKL. There are 15 residues in the CDR3. V gave up 1 base and J gave up 8 bases; unmatched junction bases: 7. The CDR3 DNA follows: TGCGCCAGCAGCCAAGGGCAAACAGGGGGGGACACCATATATTTT. Amino acids: CASSQGQTGGDTIYF.

In its sample, this clone was seen a few times. This sequence joins TRBV9 and TRBJ2-7; D is unresolved. CDR1 and CDR2 from the germline V gene are SGDLS and YYNGEE. V lost 0 bases, J lost 4 bases, and 8 bases lay in between. CDR3 length: 13 amino acids. The DNA of the CDR3 is TGTGCCAGCAGCGTAGAGGGTCGGTACGAGCAGTACTTC. It yields the protein CASSVEGRYEQYF.

This clone was counted a few times. Germline and junction disagree at one end, which may indicate a read error. The chain combines TRBV7-2 with TRBJ2-1, with D possibly matching TRBD1 (6 bases). This CDR3 spans 11 amino acids. From germline, CDR1 is SGHTA and CDR2 FQGNSA. As DNA, the CDR3 is TGTGCCAGCAGCTTAGGGTCAGAGGGGGTCTTC. This translates into CASSLGSEGVF.

The chain combines TRBV5-8 with TRBJ2-1; 12 bases align to TRBD2. V trimming: 3 bases; J trimming: 4 bases; junction bases outside the gene matches: 8. Looked up from germline, CDR1 is SGHTS and CDR2 is YDEGEE. The CDR3 totals 17 residues. The CDR3 spells CASSSSRTSGVYNEQFF. The CDR3 DNA follows: TGTGCCAGCAGCTCATCTAGGACTAGCGGGGTATACAATGAGCAGTTCTTC.

The J gene is TRBJ1-2, the V gene TRBV11-1; the match to TRBD1 covers 7 bases. The V gene's germline CDR1 is SGHAT and CDR2 FQDESV (reference sequence). J lost 6 bases, V lost 5 bases, and 12 bases had no gene match. The CDR3 runs 15 residues. The CDR3 DNA reads TGTGCCAGCAGCCTCCTCGGGAGGGGGCTCCATGGCTACACCTTC. Protein product: CASSLLGRGLHGYTF.

V gene TRBV7-6 combines with J gene TRBJ2-5, with TRBD1 identical over 7 bases. This CDR3 has 14 residues. The junction had 8 bases not matched to a gene; V was cut back by 5 bases and J by 5 bases. Germline V gene data show CDR1 as SGHVS and CDR2 as FNYEAQ. Written as DNA, the CDR3 is TGTGCCAGCAGCGACGGGACAGTCTCGGAGACCCAGTACTTC. Translated: CASSDGTVSETQYF.

This chain connects TRBV2 to TRBJ2-1, with D unresolved. The CDR3 is 14 residues long. Trimming pared 6 bases from V and 3 bases from J, leaving 12 bases between. Germline V gene lookup returns CDR1 SNHLY and CDR2 FYNNEI. CDR3 DNA sequence: TGTGCCAGCAGGGTATGGTACGTCTACAATGAGCAGTTCTTC. Its protein product is CASRVWYVYNEQFF.

The chain links TRBV19 to TRBJ1-2; D might be TRBD1 (5 bases). The V end was cut by 10 bases, the J end by 0 bases, with 18 bases between. CDR1 and CDR2 (germline): LNHDA, SQIVND (reference sequence). CDR3 length equals 15 residues. The CDR3 loop is CATKTSPTANYGYTF. CDR3 nucleotide sequence: TGTGCCACTAAAACGTCCCCGACAGCTAACTATGGCTACACCTTC.

J is TRBJ2-2 and V is TRBV15, with D perhaps matching TRBD2 (6 bases). Germline V lookup: CDR1 LNHNV, CDR2 YYDKDF (reference sequence). Trimming left V 2 bases short and J 3 bases short, with 16 bases between. The CDR3 contains 17 residues. The CDR3 protein is CATSRTPGTGDTGELFF. CDR3 DNA sequence: TGTGCCACCAGCAGAACCCCCGGGACGGGAGACACCGGGGAGCTGTTTTTT.

This chain uses TRBV11-2 with TRBJ2-4, with 10 bases that match TRBD1. The V segment lost 5 bases and the J segment 0 bases; nucleotides outside the gene matches: 10. In germline, CDR1 is SGHAT, CDR2 FQNNGV. CDR3 size: 18 residues. CDR3 amino acids: CASSDRGLTILAKNIQYF. In DNA, the CDR3 is TGTGCCAGCAGCGACAGGGGGCTCACCATACTAGCCAAAAACATTCAGTACTTC.

The chain couples TRBV25-1 to TRBJ1-2, with a possible D match to TRBD1 (6 bases). CDR1 MGHDK and CDR2 SYGVNS come from the germline V gene. The CDR3 spans 12 residues. Trimming cost V 8 bases and J 2 bases, with 9 bases left between them. Written as DNA, the CDR3 is TGTGCCAGCTATGGACAGAACTATGGCTACACCTTC. Amino acid sequence: CASYGQNYGYTF.

This chain uses TRBV28 with TRBJ2-5; D gene unclear. The CDR3 is made up of 18 amino acids. V dropped 8 bases and J dropped 2 bases, with 27 bases sitting between them. Germline-derived CDR1 and CDR2 are MDHEN and SYDVKM. The CDR3 here is CASSDLPPHLDLQETQYF. CDR3 bases: TGTGCCAGCTCAGACCTTCCCCCTCATCTAGACTTACAAGAGACCCAGTACTTC.

This chain uses TRBV5-8 with TRBJ2-5; no reliable D call. CDR3 length: 16 residues. Between the trimmed V and J ends, which lost 1 base and 1 base, there was a span of 14 bases. Germline CDR1 SGHTS, CDR2 YDEGEE. DNA for the CDR3: TGTGCCAGCAGCTTGTCTGGGGTGTCACTCCAAGAGACCCAGTACTTC. Translating it yields CASSLSGVSLQETQYF.